This T cell receptor beta chain appears in the sequencing data of a study of T cells in localized non-small cell lung cancer. The V gene lost 0 bases and the J gene lost 6 bases, with 12 bases spanning the gap. Germline V gene lookup returns CDR1 MNHEY and CDR2 SVGAGI. The CDR3 extends over 16 amino acids. This clone has only one observation. The protocol was immunoSEQ multiplex PCR, while the TCRdb copy is restricted to in-frame clones and leaves out a portion. The data hold about 26,000 clones, with roughly 80% observed a single time. J is TRBJ1-6 and V is TRBV6-5; D unresolved. The sample here was peripheral blood, taken before any cancer treatment. The receptor was derived from a man aged 40-75 years with stage III squamous cell lung carcinoma. The CDR3 reads CASSYSDVITNSPLHF. The CDR3 coding sequence is TGTGCCAGCAGTTACTCTGATGTCATTACTAATTCACCCCTCCACTTT.